These 2 T cell receptor beta chains share one sample of origin, sequenced in a study of blood T cell repertoires in COVID-19. Assay used: immunoSEQ multiplex PCR; TCRdb lists only in-frame clones, some missing. The sample holds 200,000 to 250,000 clones, 88% seen once. Sequencing was performed on peripheral blood. Source of these receptors: a man aged 18 to 29 with active or convalescent COVID-19.

This clone has more than one count but fewer than ten. This chain joins TRBV6-6 and TRBJ2-2; 9 bases are a match to TRBD1. Germline loops: CDR1 MNHNY, CDR2 SVGAGI (reference sequence). V trimming: 6 bases; J trimming: 4 bases; junction bases outside the gene matches: 9. The CDR3 is 16 residues long. The CDR3 region is CASRPPGTGSTGELFF. DNA of the CDR3: TGTGCCAGCAGACCCCCCGGGACAGGGAGCACCGGGGAGCTGTTTTTT.

The J gene is TRBJ2-7, the V gene TRBV19, with TRBD2 identical over 15 bases. The J segment lost 0 bases and the V segment lost 5 bases, leaving 5 bases of the junction unmatched. This CDR3 is 17 amino acids long. Per the germline V gene, CDR1 is LNHDA and CDR2 is SQIVND (reference sequence). The chain's CDR3 is CASSGTSGRSNSYEQYF. In nucleotides, the CDR3 is TGTGCCAGTAGTGGGACTAGCGGGAGGTCGAACTCCTACGAGCAGTACTTC.